Below, 11 T cell receptor beta chains from the same sample are listed, as sequenced in a study of shared clonotypes between healthy human individuals. Sequencing used immunoSEQ multiplex PCR; TCRdb keeps in-frame clones, though not all of them. The repertoire holds millions of clones, with around nine tenths as singletons. Specimen: naive CD4+ T cells sorted from blood. Subset specified: CD45RA+ positively selected. The receptors were gathered from a man between 18 and 35 years old in good health.

This clone was seen a single time. The chain is built from TRBV5-1 and TRBJ2-2; D is uncertain. The germline CDR1 and CDR2 sequences are SGHRS and YFSETQ. This CDR3 spans 15 amino acids. V was pared by 3 bases and J by 2 bases, with 11 bases between. The CDR3 nucleotides read TGCGCCAGCAGCTCGTCACGAGATAACACCGGGGAGCTGTTTTTT. Amino acids: CASSSSRDNTGELFF.

The chain links TRBV7-9 to TRBJ1-2; 8 nucleotides line up with TRBD1. The V gene end was trimmed by 1 base and the J gene end by 7 bases; junction bases not matched to a gene: 8. The germline CDR1 and CDR2 sequences are SEHNR and FQNEAQ (reference sequence). CDR3 length: 15 residues. The CDR3 coding sequence is TGTGCCAGCAGCTTAGGGGGGACAGGTAGCTTTGGCTACACCTTC. Translating it yields CASSLGGTGSFGYTF.

The rearrangement joins TRBV10-2 to TRBJ1-2; TRBD1 aligns across 7 bases. Germline V gene data show CDR1 as WSHSY and CDR2 as SAAADI. J lost 2 bases, V lost 2 bases, and 5 bases had no gene match. The CDR3 covers 15 residues. DNA of the CDR3: TGCGCCAGCAGTGAGACTAAGGGACAGAACTATGGCTACACCTTC. Residues: CASSETKGQNYGYTF.

The chain is built from TRBV25-1 and TRBJ1-3; no clear D gene. Per the germline V gene, CDR1 is MGHDK and CDR2 is SYGVNS. The CDR3 length is 14 residues. V was trimmed by 1 base and J by 4 bases, leaving 8 bases between them. CDR3 protein: CASSEFRTGNTIYF. As DNA, the CDR3 is TGTGCCAGCAGTGAATTCAGGACCGGAAACACCATATATTTT.

Of note for this clone: Other DNA variants within this sample encode the same CDR3. The V and J genes are TRBV6-5 and TRBJ1-6; D is unresolved. CDR1 MNHEY and CDR2 SVGAGI come from the germline V gene. Trimming cost V 2 bases and J 8 bases, with 7 bases left between them. The CDR3 runs to 13 residues. In nucleotides, the CDR3 is TGTGCCAGCAGTTACGGGAGGGATTCACCCCTCCACTTT. Encoded protein: CASSYGRDSPLHF.

The chain links TRBV21-1 to TRBJ1-6. TRBV21-1 is assigned pseudogene status. The CDR3 sequence is 17 residues long. CDR3 residues: CASSKEGDSEENSPLHF. The CDR3 nucleotides are TGTGCCAGCAGCAAAGAGGGGGACTCAGAGGAGAATTCACCCCTCCACTTT.

This clone showed up just once. The chain employs TRBV5-1 and TRBJ2-1, with a weak D call TRBD2 (6 bases). Trimming took off 4 bases at V and 4 bases at J, with 18 bases between the two ends. Germline CDR1 and CDR2: SGHRS and YFSETQ. CDR3 size: 16 residues. CDR3 protein: CASSGGTSRLYNEQFF. The DNA of the CDR3 is TGCGCCAGCAGCGGGGGGACTTCGCGCTTGTACAATGAGCAGTTCTTC.

This chain connects TRBV6-5 to TRBJ1-1; 7 bases are shared with TRBD1. The CDR3 is 15 amino acids. Germline V gene data show CDR1 as MNHEY and CDR2 as SVGAGI. Unmatched junction bases numbered 11, after V lost 6 bases and J lost 4 bases. The CDR3 DNA follows: TGTGCCAGCAGGGGACAGTCCACCCGGAGCACTGAAGCTTTCTTT. Translating it yields CASRGQSTRSTEAFF.

This chain joins TRBV29-1 and TRBJ1-2; D might be TRBD1 (5 bases). Trimming shortened V by 2 bases and J by 0 bases, and 13 bases separated the two germline ends. Germline lookup yields CDR1 SQVTM and CDR2 ANQGSEA. The CDR3 loop spans 15 amino acids. For the CDR3, the DNA is TGCAGCGTTGAATCGGGACGGCACCCTAACTATGGCTACACCTTC. Encoded protein: CSVESGRHPNYGYTF.

The V and J genes are TRBV6-1 and TRBJ2-3; D perhaps matches TRBD1 (6 bases). CDR3 size: 15 residues. CDR1 and CDR2 from the germline V gene are MNHNS and SASEGT. Trimming shortened V by 7 bases and J by 2 bases, and 16 bases separated the two germline ends. This chain's CDR3 is CASTGDTRPTDTQYF. CDR3 sequence (DNA): TGTGCCAGCACTGGGGACACGCGACCCACAGATACGCAGTATTTT.

This chain links TRBV11-3 with TRBJ2-7; 7 bases match TRBD1. Germline V lookup: CDR1 SGHNT, CDR2 YENEEA. This CDR3 is 15 amino acids long. Losses at the gene ends were 1 base for V and 3 bases for J; bases not matched to a gene: 6. This CDR3 is CASSLGGGVDYEQYF. Here the CDR3 DNA reads TGTGCCAGCAGCTTAGGAGGGGGCGTGGACTACGAGCAGTACTTC.